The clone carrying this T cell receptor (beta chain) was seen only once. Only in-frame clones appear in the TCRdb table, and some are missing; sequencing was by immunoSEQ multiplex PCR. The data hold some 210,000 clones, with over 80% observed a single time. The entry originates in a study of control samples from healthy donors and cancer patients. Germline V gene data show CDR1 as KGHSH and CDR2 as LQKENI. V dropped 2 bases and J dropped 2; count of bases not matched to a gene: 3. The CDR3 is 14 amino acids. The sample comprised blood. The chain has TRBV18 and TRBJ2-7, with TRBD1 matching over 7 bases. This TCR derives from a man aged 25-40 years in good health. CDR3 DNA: TGTGCCAGCTCACCATTCCAGGGGGCCTACGAGCAGTACTTC. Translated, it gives CASSPFQGAYEQYF.